These 31 T cell receptor beta chains originate from one sample sequenced in a study of tumor and adjacent non-tumor tissue in lung cancer. No cell sorting was done before RNA was extracted from the tissue. TCRbeta libraries were built with three rounds of nested PCR, modified from ARM-PCR. TCRdb re-called the multiplex PCR reads through MiXCR, storing one row per CDR3 protein. The sample carries approximately 110,000 distinct CDR3 sequences, 60% to 80% recorded once. The sample consisted of lung tumor tissue. These receptors were taken from a woman aged 60-75 years with non-small cell lung cancer.

The chain uses TRBV5-4 and TRBJ1-2; weak D call: TRBD1 (6 bases). This CDR3 contains 17 residues. V shed 3 bases and J shed 4 bases, with 22 bases lying between them. Germline V lookup: CDR1 SGHNT, CDR2 YYREEE (reference sequence). The CDR3 spells CASSSHDSRGAFYGYTF. CDR3 nucleotides: TGTGCCAGCAGCTCCCATGATAGCAGGGGAGCTTTCTATGGCTACACCTTC.

As for this clonotype: This may come from a read error, since a much larger clone is one base off. The V and J genes are TRBV10-2 and TRBJ2-7, with D tentatively TRBD2 (5 bases). CDR3 length: 13 amino acids. Germline V lookup: CDR1 WSHSY, CDR2 SAAADI. As DNA, the CDR3 is TGCGCCAGCAGTAAGTCATCCCGGGGCGAGCAGTACTTC. It specifies CASSKSSRGEQYF.

This chain links TRBV18 with TRBJ1-5; D possibly corresponds to TRBD1 (5 bases). Germline values: CDR1 KGHSH, CDR2 LQKENI. There are 13 residues in the CDR3. The V end was cut by 2 bases, the J end by 6 bases, with 8 bases between. Here the CDR3 reads CASSPDTGQPQHF. The CDR3 DNA follows: TGTGCCAGCTCACCAGACACAGGTCAGCCCCAGCATTTT. The full variable domain, rest sourced from reference TRBV18 and TRBJ1-5, is NAGVMQNPRHLVRRRGQEARLRCSPMKGHSHVYWYRQLPEEGLKFMVYLQKENIIDESGMPKERFSAEFPKEGPSILRIQQVVRGDSAAYFCASSPDTGQPQHFGDGTRLSIL.

Note on this clonotype: At one boundary the junction diverges from the germline segment, which might be a read error. The chain recombines TRBV10-3 with TRBJ2-6; TRBD1 is a possible D gene (6 bases). The CDR3 is made up of 16 amino acids. Germline V gives CDR1 ENHRY, CDR2 SYGVKD. The CDR3 DNA reads as TGTGACATCAGTCGGGACATCTCCTCTGGGGCCAACGTCCCGACTTTC. Its translation is CDISRDISSGANVPTF.

On this clonotype itself: At one end, the junction sequence differs from germline, possibly due to a read error. This sequence joins TRBV11-1 and TRBJ2-1; no clear D. Germline V gene lookup returns CDR1 SGHAT and CDR2 FQDESV (reference sequence). CDR3 length: 19 residues. The CDR3 DNA reads as TGTGCCAGCACTCCCTATCATCATATTCAGAAAGCCCCTCACAGTGAGCACTTCTTC. This translates into CASTPYHHIQKAPHSEHFF.

The chain joins TRBV12-3 or TRBV12-4 to TRBJ1-5; possible D gene TRBD1, 5 bases. The J call could be wrong; TRBJ2-3 is a better fit for the DNA end. The CDR3 covers 16 residues. The CDR3 DNA sequence: TGTGCCAGCAGTTTGGGGCGTGTAGCCCCTAATAAGCCCCAGTATTTT. Protein: CASSLGRVAPNKPQYF.

This clonotype was found many times. CDR3 in amino acids: CASSYRQVKGELFF. In DNA, the CDR3 is TGTGCCAGCAGTTACCGACAGGTTAAAGGGGAGCTGTTTTTT. This chain connects TRBV6-2 or TRBV6-3 to TRBJ2-2, with D perhaps matching TRBD1 (6 bases). Germline assignment: CDR1 MNHEY and CDR2 SVGEGT. CDR3 size: 14 residues. V was shortened by 2 bases and J by 8 bases, with 12 bases between the two germline ends.

This chain joins TRBV28 and TRBJ1-1; a weak D match, TRBD1 (6 bases). This CDR3 is built from 15 residues. Germline-derived CDR1 and CDR2 are MDHEN and SYDVKM. V shed 8 bases and J shed 3 bases, with 19 bases lying between them. The CDR3 protein is CASSIGGQSDTEAFF. The CDR3, as DNA: TGTGCCAGCTCTATCGGGGGACAATCGGACACTGAAGCTTTCTTT.

The V call is TRBV5-4, the J call TRBJ2-1, with D possibly TRBD2 on 6 matching bases. The length of the CDR3 is 16 residues. Trimming removed 4 bases from V and 8 bases from J, with 22 bases in between. Germline values: CDR1 SGHNT, CDR2 YYREEE (reference sequence). As DNA, the CDR3 is TGTGCCAGCAGCCCGGTGGCTATCGGGAGTTCCCATGAGCAGTTCTTC. Translating gives CASSPVAIGSSHEQFF.

As to this clonotype: One end of the junction varies from germline; a read error may be responsible. DNA for the CDR3: TGTACCAGCAGCTTAGATCCGGCTACGTCGAACGAGCAGTACTTC. Translated, it gives CTSSLDPATSNEQYF. The chain recombines TRBV11-3 with TRBJ2-7; the D is unclear. CDR3 length: 15 residues. The germline V gene encodes CDR1 SGHNT and CDR2 YENEEA.

This sequence joins TRBV28 and TRBJ2-3, with D maybe TRBD1 (5 bases). The closer fit of TRBJ1-5 to the DNA end suggests the J call may be wrong. Germline CDR1 reads MDHEN; CDR2 reads SYDVKM. This CDR3 spans 14 amino acids. The CDR3 loop is CASSLGTKEDTQHF. The CDR3 DNA follows: TGTGCCAGCAGTTTAGGGACTAAGGAGGATACGCAGCATTTT.

The rearrangement links TRBV11-2 to TRBJ1-4; possibly TRBD1 for D (5 bases). Between the trimmed V and J ends, which lost 0 bases and 1 base, there was a span of 12 bases. CDR3 length: 17 residues. Germline CDR1 and CDR2: SGHAT and FQNNGV. The CDR3 sequence: CASSLDTRGKTNEKLFF. CDR3 in DNA: TGTGCCAGCAGCTTAGATACGAGGGGAAAAACTAATGAAAAACTGTTTTTT.

This clonotype appeared a few times. This sequence may be a read error, since a much larger clone differs from it by one base. The V and J genes are TRBV20-1 and TRBJ1-5; the D gene is possibly TRBD1 (5 bases). The CDR3 is made up of 15 amino acids. Germline loops: CDR1 DFQATT, CDR2 SNEGSKA (reference sequence). Here the CDR3 DNA reads TGCAGGGCTAGATCGGCAGGGTCTAGCAATCAGCCCCAGCATTTT. Protein: CRARSAGSSNQPQHF.

The chain links TRBV20-1 to TRBJ2-2; 9 nucleotides agree with TRBD2. Germline CDR1 DFQATT, CDR2 SNEGSKA (reference sequence). After removal of 3 bases from V and 4 bases from J, the junction contained 9 bases not matched to a gene. The CDR3 totals 16 residues. The CDR3 sequence: CSASFGGGDVTGELFF. The CDR3 region has the DNA TGCAGTGCTAGTTTTGGCGGGGGGGACGTCACCGGGGAGCTGTTTTTT.

This clonotype was counted a few times. V gene TRBV15 combines with J gene TRBJ1-5, with unresolved D. CDR1 is LNHNV and CDR2 is YYDKDF in the germline V gene (reference sequence). This CDR3 region has 15 residues. V lost 5 bases and J 2 bases, leaving 13 bases between the germline ends. CDR3 DNA: TGTGCCACCAGCCCCGTCTCCGGGGGCAATCAGCCCCAGCATTTT. Translated, it gives CATSPVSGGNQPQHF.

The rearrangement links TRBV20-1 to TRBJ2-1, with 8 bases lining up with TRBD2. Germline V gives CDR1 DFQATT, CDR2 SNEGSKA (reference sequence). This CDR3 spans 15 amino acids. Trimming removed 4 bases from V and 8 bases from J; junction bases left unmatched: 13. The CDR3 DNA is TGCAGTGCTACGACCCCGGGACTAGGGGGATATGAGCAGTTCTTC. Amino acids: CSATTPGLGGYEQFF.

As to this clonotype: Just one base apart from a much larger clone, this may be a read error. The J gene is TRBJ1-2, the V gene TRBV4-3, with D possibly being TRBD1 (6 bases). The CDR3 loop spans 17 amino acids. CDR1 LGHNA and CDR2 YSLEER come from the germline V gene. CDR3 DNA: TGCGCCAACAGCCAAGAGCTGGGGGGCTGGGCTAACTATGGCTACACCTTC. Protein sequence: CANSQELGGWANYGYTF.

On this clonotype: A read error may explain this, as a much larger clone is one base away. The gene calls are TRBV10-2 and TRBJ2-7; D remains ambiguous. The CDR3 has 12 residues. Trimming cost V 8 bases and J 0 bases, with 8 bases left between them. The germline V gene has CDR1 WSHSY and CDR2 SAAADI. Here the CDR3 DNA reads TGCGCCAGCGGTGCCGTCTCCTACGAGCAGTACTTC. This encodes CASGAVSYEQYF.

CDR3 DNA sequence: TGTGCCAGCTGGAGCTCTGGAAACACCATATATTTT. Its protein is CASWSSGNTIYF. The chain has TRBV7-9 and TRBJ1-3; no definite D call. This CDR3 comprises 12 residues. Germline V lookup: CDR1 SEHNR, CDR2 FQNEAQ (reference sequence). The ends were cut back, 8 bases at V and 0 bases at J, with 5 bases in the middle.

Worth noting for this clonotype: Germline and junction disagree at one end, which may indicate a read error. V usage is TRBV6-1 and J usage is TRBJ1-1; possible D gene TRBD1, 6 bases. CDR1 and CDR2 (germline): MNHNS, SASEGT. The CDR3 sequence is 16 residues long. CDR3 sequence (DNA): TGTGCCGGCAGTGGAGGAGAGGGGGGCCAGAACACTGAAGCTTTCTTT. Translating it yields CAGSGGEGGQNTEAFF.

Remarks on this clonotype: One base away lies a much larger clone, so this may be a sequencing read error. V and J are TRBV7-2 and TRBJ2-5; possible D gene TRBD2, 5 bases. Per germline, CDR1 SGHTA and CDR2 FQGNSA. The CDR3 is 14 amino acids. V dropped 8 bases and J dropped 1 base, with 14 bases sitting between them. CDR3 nucleotides: TGTGCCAGCTGCCCCGGCGGGTCCCAAGAGACCCAGTACTTC. As protein: CASCPGGSQETQYF.

The chain is built from TRBV18 and TRBJ1-4; TRBD1 might be the D (6 bases). V dropped 6 bases and J dropped 4 bases, with 9 bases sitting between them. The CDR3 runs to 13 residues. Germline V gives CDR1 KGHSH, CDR2 LQKENI. In DNA form, the CDR3 reads TGTGCCAGCTCTAACAGGGATAATGAAAAACTGTTTTTT. Residues: CASSNRDNEKLFF.

The chain employs TRBV29-1 and TRBJ2-2; 9 bases fit TRBD2. Germline trimming cut 6 bases from V and 5 bases from J; bases unmatched to any gene: 7. CDR1 and CDR2 (germline): SQVTM, ANQGSEA. The CDR3 runs to 14 residues. CDR3 in amino acids: CSVQLAGRTGELFF. The CDR3 nucleotides are TGCAGCGTCCAGCTAGCGGGACGAACCGGGGAGCTGTTTTTT.

As regards this clonotype: An end of the junction differs from the germline gene, which may be a read error. The chain has TRBV18 and TRBJ2-6; D not certain. The CDR3 runs 14 residues. Germline V gene data show CDR1 as KGHSH and CDR2 as LQKENI. The CDR3 sequence: CVSSLNSGANVLTF. DNA for the CDR3: TGTGTCAGCTCACTAAACTCTGGGGCCAACGTCCTGACTTTC.

The CDR3 protein is CASNYSRLGDLDTQYF. Written as DNA, the CDR3 is TGTGCCAGCAATTACTCGCGGCTAGGTGATTTAGATACGCAGTATTTT. The chain carries TRBV6-9 and TRBJ2-3; no definite D call. Trimming left V 7 bases short and J 5 bases short, with 22 bases between. CDR1 is MNHGY and CDR2 is SVAAGI in the germline V gene. The CDR3 spans 16 residues.

This clonotype came up once. This chain connects TRBV5-6 to TRBJ1-5, with D hard to call. The CDR3 has 14 residues. V was clipped by 5 bases and J by 4 bases, with 13 bases between them. Germline lookup yields CDR1 SGHDT and CDR2 YYEEEE. CDR3 nucleotides: TGTGCCAGCAGGGAAAGTAGGCGTAATCAGCCCCAGCATTTT. Protein product: CASRESRRNQPQHF.

The chain carries TRBV6-2 or TRBV6-3 and TRBJ2-7; D might be TRBD1 (5 bases). The CDR3 loop spans 17 amino acids. Between the trimmed V and J ends, which lost 0 bases and 4 bases, there was a span of 19 bases. Looked up from germline, CDR1 is MNHEY and CDR2 is SVGEGT. This CDR3 is CASSYSTASFSSYEQYF. The CDR3 region has the DNA TGTGCCAGCAGTTACTCGACAGCCTCGTTTAGCTCTTACGAGCAGTACTTC.

In the case of this clonotype: Possible read error: a much larger clone is one base away. The chain combines TRBV4-1 with TRBJ2-7, with D possibly matching TRBD2 (6 bases). CDR1 MGHRA and CDR2 YSYEKL come from the germline V gene. The CDR3 is made up of 15 amino acids. CDR3 nucleotide sequence: TGCGCCAGCAGCCAAGGATTAGCGGTCTCCTACGATCAGTACTTC. Protein product: CASSQGLAVSYDQYF.

This clonotype has only one observation. Being one base from a much bigger clone, this may be a read error. The chain joins TRBV20-1 to TRBJ2-7, with TRBD1 matching 8 bases. CDR3 size: 14 residues. CDR1 and CDR2 (germline): DFQATT, SNEGSKA (reference sequence). Germline trimming cut 3 bases from V and 9 bases from J; bases unmatched to any gene: 13. CDR3 region: CSASAGGAGGVQYF. CDR3 bases: TGCAGTGCTAGTGCAGGGGGCGCCGGGGGCGTGCAGTACTTC.

V is TRBV4-3 and J is TRBJ2-7, with unresolved D. CDR3 length equals 15 residues. In germline, CDR1 is LGHNA, CDR2 YSLEER. Between the trimmed V and J ends, which lost 3 bases and 3 bases, there was a span of 15 bases. DNA of the CDR3: TGCGCCAGCAGCCAGGAAGCCCAGGATATCTACGAGCAGTACTTC. Translating it yields CASSQEAQDIYEQYF.

This clonotype was found a few times. The chain combines TRBV28 with TRBJ2-7, with 7 bases identical to TRBD1. The CDR3 length is 13 residues. V gave up 6 bases and J gave up 2 bases; unmatched junction bases: 4. Germline lookup yields CDR1 MDHEN and CDR2 SYDVKM. The CDR3 reads CASRSDRTYEQYF. The CDR3 coding sequence is TGTGCCAGCAGATCGGACAGGACCTACGAGCAGTACTTC. The full variable domain, with the rest looked up from reference TRBV28 and TRBJ2-7, is DVKVTQSSRYLVKRTGEKVFLECVQDMDHENMFWYRQDPGLGLRLIYFSYDVKMKEKGDIPEGYSVSREKKERFSLILESASTNQTSMYLCASRSDRTYEQYFGPGTRLTVT.